The entry below describes one T cell receptor (beta chain). The data stem from a study of blood T cell repertoires in COVID-19. The wider study: The United States, Italy and Spain supplied acute and convalescent COVID-19 samples.

Assay: immunoSEQ multiplex PCR; the TCRdb copy retains only in-frame clones and omits some. The sample gives approximately 200,000 clones, approximately 89% of which show up once; 2% to 2.5% is in the top ten. The trim removed 5 bases at V and 4 bases at J, leaving 11 bases unmatched. The CDR3 has 16 amino acids. CDR1 is SGHAT, CDR2 FQNNGV, per germline. The sequencing sample was made of PBMCs or T cells enriched from blood (not recorded which). The clonotype originates from a woman in her 40s with acute COVID-19. This rearrangement joins TRBV11-2 to TRBJ2-1; the match to TRBD1 covers 7 bases. CDR3 amino acids: CASSVTFGTVYNEQFF. CDR3 sequence (DNA): TGTGCCAGCAGCGTTACCTTCGGGACAGTATACAATGAGCAGTTCTTC.